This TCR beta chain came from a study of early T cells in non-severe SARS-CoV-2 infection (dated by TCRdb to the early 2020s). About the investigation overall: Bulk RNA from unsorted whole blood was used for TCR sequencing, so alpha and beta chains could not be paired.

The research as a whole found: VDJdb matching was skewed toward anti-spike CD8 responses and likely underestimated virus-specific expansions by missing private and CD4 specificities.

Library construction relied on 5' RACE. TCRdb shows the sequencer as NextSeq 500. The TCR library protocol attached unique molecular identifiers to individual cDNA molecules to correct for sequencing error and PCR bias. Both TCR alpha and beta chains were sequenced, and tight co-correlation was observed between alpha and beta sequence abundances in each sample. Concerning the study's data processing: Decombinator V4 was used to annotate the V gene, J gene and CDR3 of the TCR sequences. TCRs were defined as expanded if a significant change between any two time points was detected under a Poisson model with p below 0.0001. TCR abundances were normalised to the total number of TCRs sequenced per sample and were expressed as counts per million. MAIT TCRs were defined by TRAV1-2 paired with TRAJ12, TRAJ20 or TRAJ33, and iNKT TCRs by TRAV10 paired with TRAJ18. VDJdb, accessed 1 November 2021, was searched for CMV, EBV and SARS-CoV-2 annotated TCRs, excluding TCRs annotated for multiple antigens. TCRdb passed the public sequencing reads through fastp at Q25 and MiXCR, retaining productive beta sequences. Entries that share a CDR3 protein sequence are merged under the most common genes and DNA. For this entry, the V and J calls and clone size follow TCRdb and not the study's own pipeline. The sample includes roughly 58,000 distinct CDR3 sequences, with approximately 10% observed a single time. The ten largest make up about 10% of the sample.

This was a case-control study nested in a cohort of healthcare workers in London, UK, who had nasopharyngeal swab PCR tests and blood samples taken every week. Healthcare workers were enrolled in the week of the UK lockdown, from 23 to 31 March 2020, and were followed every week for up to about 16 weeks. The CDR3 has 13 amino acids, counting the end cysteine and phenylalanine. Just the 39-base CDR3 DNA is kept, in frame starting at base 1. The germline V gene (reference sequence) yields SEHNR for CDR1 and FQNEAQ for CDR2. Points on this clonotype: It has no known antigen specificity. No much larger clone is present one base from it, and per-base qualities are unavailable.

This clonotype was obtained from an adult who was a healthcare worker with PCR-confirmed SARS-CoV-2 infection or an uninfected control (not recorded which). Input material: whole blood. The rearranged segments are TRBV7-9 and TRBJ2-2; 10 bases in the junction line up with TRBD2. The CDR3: CAFRTSGTGELFF. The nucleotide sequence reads TGTGCTTTCCGGACTAGCGGCACCGGGGAGCTGTTTTTT.